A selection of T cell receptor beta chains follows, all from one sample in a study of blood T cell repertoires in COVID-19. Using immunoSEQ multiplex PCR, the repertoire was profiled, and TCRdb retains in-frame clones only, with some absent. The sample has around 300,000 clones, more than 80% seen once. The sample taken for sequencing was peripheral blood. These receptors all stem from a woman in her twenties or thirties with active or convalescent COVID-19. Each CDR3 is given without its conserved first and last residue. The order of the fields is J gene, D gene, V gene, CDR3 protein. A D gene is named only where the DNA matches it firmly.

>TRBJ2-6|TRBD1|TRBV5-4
ASSQRQGEANVLT
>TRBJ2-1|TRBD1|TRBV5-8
ASSLIPGQGVKHEQF
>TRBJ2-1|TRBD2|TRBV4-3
ASSQDSGGGGSEQF
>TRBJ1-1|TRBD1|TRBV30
AWQQGENTEAF
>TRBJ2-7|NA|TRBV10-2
ASSDSRYEQY
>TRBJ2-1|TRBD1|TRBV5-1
ASSLTGGAENEQF
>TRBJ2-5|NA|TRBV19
ASSLGRGIGETQY
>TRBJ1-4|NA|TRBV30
AWSWGVQEKLF
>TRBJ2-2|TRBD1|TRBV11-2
ASSPRGGWELF
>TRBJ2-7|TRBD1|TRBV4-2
ASSFGQEANYEQY
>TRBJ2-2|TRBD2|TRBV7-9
ASSLGDYPTGELF
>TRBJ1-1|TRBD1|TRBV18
ASTFGQGGNTEAF
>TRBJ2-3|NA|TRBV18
ASSPVQQGVTDTQY
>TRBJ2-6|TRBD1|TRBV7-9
ASSPGTGVSGANVLT
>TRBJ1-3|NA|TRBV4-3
ASSSVNTIY
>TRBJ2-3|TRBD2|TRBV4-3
ASSQGPGGGGSDTQY
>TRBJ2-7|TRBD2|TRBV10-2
ASSRLAGAYEQY
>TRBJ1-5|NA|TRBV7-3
ASSLRDFGQPQH
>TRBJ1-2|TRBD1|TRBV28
ASSTGVANYGYT
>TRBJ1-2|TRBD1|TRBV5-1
ASSLTGDNYGYT
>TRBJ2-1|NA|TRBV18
ASSPRLVPNNEQF
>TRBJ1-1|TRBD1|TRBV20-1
SASYRDRGGPEAF
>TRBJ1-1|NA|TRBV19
ASSIGVTEAF
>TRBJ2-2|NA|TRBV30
AWARTGELF
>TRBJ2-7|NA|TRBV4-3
ASSQESGALAGSERY
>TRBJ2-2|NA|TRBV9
ASSVRQGTNTGELF
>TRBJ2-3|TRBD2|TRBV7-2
ASSLYSGGAEKDTQY
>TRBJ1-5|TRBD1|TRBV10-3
AISDPGTGGRNQPQH
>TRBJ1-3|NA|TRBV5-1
ASSQGLPGNTIY
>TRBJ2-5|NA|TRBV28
ASSTGGAETQY
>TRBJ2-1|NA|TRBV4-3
ASSQDQRNYNEQF
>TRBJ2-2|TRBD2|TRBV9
ASSVSIAGGQPGELF
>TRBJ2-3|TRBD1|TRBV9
ASSDRTGVGDTQY
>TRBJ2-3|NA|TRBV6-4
ASSDSEGSTQY
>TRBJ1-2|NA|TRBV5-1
ASRGGYGYT
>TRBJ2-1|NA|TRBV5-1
ASSLKGPHSYNEQF
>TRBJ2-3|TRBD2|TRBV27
ASEGGGATDTQY
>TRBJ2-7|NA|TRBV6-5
ASESVVYEQY
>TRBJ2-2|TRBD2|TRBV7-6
ASSLVLAGGNTGELF
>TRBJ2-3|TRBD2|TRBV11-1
ASSGGLAGVDTQY
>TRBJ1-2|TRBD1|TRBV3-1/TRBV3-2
ASSRQGSGYT
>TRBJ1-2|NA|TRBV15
ATSGDWNDYGYT
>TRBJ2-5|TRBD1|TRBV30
AWSLGTGWQETQY
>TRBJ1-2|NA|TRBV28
ASRRYGYT
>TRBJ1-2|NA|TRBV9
ASSVQAGGAGYT
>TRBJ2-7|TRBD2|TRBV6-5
ASRAGRFGEQY
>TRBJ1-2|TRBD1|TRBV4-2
ASSQVTGSYGYT
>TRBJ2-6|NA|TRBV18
ASSPQGSNVLT
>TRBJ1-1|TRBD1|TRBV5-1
ASSSSGTVEAF
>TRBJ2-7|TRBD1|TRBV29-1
SGGGGTGEINEQY
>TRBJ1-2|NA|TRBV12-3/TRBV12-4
ASSLDTFYGYT
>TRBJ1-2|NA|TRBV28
ASNIRRGGSGYT
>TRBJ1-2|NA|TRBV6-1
ASSEGRGGGYT
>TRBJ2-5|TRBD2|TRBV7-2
ASNLKRLAGGETQY
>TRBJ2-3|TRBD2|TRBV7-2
ASSPLRGGGDTQY
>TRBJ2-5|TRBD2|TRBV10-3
AISESASGGRETQY
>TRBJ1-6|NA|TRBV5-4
ASSFPQTGGSNSPLH